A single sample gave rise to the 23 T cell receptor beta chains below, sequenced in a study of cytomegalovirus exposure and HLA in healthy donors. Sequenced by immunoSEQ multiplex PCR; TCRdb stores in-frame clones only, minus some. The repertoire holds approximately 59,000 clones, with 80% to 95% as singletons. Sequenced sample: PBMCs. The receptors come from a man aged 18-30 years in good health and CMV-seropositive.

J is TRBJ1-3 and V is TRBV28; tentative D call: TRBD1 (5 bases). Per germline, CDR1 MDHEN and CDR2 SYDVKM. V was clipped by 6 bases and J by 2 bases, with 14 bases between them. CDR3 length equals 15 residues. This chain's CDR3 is CASRSSGKAGNTIYF. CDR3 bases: TGTGCCAGCAGATCATCAGGGAAAGCTGGAAACACCATATATTTT.

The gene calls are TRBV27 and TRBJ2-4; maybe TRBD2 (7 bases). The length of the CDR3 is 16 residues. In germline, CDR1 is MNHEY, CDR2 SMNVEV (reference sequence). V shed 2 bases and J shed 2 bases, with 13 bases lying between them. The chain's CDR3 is CASSLRGGVSKNIQYF. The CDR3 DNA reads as TGTGCCAGCAGTTTAAGGGGGGGGGTTTCCAAAAACATTCAGTACTTC.

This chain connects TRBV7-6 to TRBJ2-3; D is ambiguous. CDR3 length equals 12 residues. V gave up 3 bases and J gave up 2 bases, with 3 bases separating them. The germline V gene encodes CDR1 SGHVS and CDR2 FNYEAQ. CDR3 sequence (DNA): TGTGCCAGCAGCTTGGCCACAGATACGCAGTATTTT. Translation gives CASSLATDTQYF.

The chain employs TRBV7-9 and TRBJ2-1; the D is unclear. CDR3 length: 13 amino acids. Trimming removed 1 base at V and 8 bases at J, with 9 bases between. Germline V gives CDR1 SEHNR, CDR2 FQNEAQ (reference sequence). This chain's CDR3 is CASSLGPVDEQFF. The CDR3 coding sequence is TGTGCCAGCAGCTTAGGGCCTGTGGATGAGCAGTTCTTC.

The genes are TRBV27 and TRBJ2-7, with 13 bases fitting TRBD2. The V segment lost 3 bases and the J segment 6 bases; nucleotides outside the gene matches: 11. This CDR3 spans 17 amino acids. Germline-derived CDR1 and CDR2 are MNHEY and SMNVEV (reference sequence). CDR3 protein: CASSFLTSGRVDLEQYF. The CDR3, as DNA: TGTGCCAGCAGTTTCTTAACTAGCGGGAGGGTAGATCTCGAGCAGTACTTC.

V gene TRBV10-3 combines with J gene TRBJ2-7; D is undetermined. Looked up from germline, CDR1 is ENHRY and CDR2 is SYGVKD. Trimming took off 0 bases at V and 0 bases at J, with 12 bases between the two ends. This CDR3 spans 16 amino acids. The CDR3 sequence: CAISESFGTGSYEQYF. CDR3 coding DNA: TGTGCCATCAGTGAGTCTTTCGGTACCGGCTCCTACGAGCAGTACTTC.

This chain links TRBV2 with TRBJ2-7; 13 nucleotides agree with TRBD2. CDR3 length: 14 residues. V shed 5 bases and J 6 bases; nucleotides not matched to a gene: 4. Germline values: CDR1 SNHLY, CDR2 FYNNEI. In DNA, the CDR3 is TGTGCCAGCAGTTTCGGGACTAGCGGGACCGAGCAGTACTTC. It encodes CASSFGTSGTEQYF. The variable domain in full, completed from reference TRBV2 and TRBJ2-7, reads EPEVTQTPSHQVTQMGQEVILRCVPISNHLYFYWYRQILGQKVEFLVSFYNNEISEKSEIFDDQFSVERPDGSNFTLKIRSTKLEDSAMYFCASSFGTSGTEQYFGPGTRLTVT.

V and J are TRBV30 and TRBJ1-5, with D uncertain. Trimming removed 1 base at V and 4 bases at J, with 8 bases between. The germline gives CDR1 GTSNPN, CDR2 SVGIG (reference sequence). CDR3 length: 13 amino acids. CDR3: CAWSEAANQPQHF. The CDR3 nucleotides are TGTGCCTGGAGTGAAGCTGCTAATCAGCCCCAGCATTTT.

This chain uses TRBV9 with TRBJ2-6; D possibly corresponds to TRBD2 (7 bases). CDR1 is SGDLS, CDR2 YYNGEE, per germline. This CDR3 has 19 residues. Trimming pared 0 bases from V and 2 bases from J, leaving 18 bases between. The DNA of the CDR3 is TGTGCCAGCAGCGTAGTGGCGAGGGGGGGTAGTACTGGGGCCAACGTCCTGACTTTC. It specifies CASSVVARGGSTGANVLTF.

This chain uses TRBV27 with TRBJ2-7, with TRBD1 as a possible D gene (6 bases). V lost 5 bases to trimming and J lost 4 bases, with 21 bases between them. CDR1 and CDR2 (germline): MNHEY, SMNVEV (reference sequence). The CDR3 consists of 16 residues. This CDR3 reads CASSPSSGHLLYEQYF. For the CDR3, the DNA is TGTGCCAGCAGTCCGTCCTCGGGACACCTTTTATACGAGCAGTACTTC.

This CDR3 is CASSTSSAGGPSEAFF. Here the CDR3 DNA reads TGTGCCAGCAGTACCTCTTCAGCAGGGGGCCCTTCTGAAGCTTTCTTT. The rearrangement joins TRBV28 to TRBJ1-1, with TRBD1 matching over 8 bases. Looked up from germline, CDR1 is MDHEN and CDR2 is SYDVKM. The CDR3 covers 16 residues. J was trimmed by 6 bases and V by 5 bases; bases with no gene match: 14.

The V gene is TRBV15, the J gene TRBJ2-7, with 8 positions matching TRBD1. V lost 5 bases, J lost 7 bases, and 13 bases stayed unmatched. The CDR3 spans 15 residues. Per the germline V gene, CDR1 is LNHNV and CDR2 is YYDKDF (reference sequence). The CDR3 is CATSGRGQGAREQYF. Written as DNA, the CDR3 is TGTGCCACCAGCGGACGGGGGCAGGGGGCGAGAGAGCAGTACTTC.

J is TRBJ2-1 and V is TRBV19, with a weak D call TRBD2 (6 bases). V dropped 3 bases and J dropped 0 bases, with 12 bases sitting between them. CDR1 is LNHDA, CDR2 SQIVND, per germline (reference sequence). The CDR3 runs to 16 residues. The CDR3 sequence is CASSIRAGSSYNEQFF. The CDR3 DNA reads TGTGCCAGTAGTATTCGGGCGGGAAGCTCCTACAATGAGCAGTTCTTC.

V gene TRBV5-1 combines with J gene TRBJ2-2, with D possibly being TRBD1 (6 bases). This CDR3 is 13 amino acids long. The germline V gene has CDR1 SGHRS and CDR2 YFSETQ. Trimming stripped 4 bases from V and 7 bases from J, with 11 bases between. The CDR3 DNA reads TGCGCCAGCAGCGTGAGGGGGTTCGGGGAGCTGTTTTTT. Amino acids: CASSVRGFGELFF.

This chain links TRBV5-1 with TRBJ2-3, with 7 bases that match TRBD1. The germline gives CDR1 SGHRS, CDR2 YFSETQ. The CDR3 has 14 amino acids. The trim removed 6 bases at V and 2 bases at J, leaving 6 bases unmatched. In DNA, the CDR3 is TGCGCCAGCACTCGACAGGGCCTCACAGATACGCAGTATTTT. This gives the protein CASTRQGLTDTQYF.

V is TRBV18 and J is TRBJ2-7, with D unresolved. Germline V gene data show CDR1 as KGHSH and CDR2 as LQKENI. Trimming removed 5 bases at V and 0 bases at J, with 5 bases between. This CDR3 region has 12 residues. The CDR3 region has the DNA TGTGCCAGCTCATCATTCTCCTACGAGCAGTACTTC. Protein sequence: CASSSFSYEQYF.

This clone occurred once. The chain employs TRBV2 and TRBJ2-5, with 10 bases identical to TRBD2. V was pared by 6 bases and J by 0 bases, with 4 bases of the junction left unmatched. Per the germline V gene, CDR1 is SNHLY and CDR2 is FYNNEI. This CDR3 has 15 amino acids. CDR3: CASRRTSGYQETQYF. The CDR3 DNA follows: TGTGCCAGCAGGCGGACTAGCGGTTACCAAGAGACCCAGTACTTC.

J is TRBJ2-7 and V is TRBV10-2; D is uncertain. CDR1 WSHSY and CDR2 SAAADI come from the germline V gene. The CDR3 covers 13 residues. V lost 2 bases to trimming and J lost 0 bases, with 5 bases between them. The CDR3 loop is CASSETSSYEQYF. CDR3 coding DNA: TGCGCCAGCAGTGAGACAAGCTCCTACGAGCAGTACTTC.

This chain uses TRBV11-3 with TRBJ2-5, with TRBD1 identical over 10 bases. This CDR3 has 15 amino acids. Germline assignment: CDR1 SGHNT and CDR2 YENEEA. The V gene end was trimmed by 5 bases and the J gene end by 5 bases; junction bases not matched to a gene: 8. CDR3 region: CASSQGTGEDETQYF. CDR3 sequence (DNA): TGTGCCAGCAGCCAAGGGACAGGGGAAGATGAGACCCAGTACTTC.

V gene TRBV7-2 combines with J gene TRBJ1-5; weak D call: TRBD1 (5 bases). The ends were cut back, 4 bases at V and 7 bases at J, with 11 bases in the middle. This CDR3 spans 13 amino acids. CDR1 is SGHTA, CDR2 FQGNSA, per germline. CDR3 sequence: CASSSRRGQPQHF. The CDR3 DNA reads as TGTGCCAGCAGCTCCCGGCGGGGGCAGCCCCAGCATTTT.

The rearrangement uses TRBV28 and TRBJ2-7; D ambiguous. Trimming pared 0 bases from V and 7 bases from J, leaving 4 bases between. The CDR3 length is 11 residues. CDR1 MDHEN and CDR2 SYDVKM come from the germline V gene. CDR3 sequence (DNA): TGTGCCAGCAGTTTATGGAGGGAGCAGTACTTC. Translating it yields CASSLWREQYF.

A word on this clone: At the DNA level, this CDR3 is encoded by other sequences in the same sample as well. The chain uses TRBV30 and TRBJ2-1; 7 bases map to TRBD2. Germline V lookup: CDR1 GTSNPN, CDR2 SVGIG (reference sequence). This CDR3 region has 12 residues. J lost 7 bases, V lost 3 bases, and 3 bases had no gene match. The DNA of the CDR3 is TGTGCCTGGAGCCAGGGAGGGAATGAGCAGTTCTTC. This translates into CAWSQGGNEQFF.

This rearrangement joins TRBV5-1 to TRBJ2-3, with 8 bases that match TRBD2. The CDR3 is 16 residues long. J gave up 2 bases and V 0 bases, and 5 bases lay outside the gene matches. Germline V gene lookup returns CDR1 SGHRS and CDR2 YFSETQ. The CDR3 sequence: CASSLVGSGTTDTQYF. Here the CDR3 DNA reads TGCGCCAGCAGCTTGGTAGGTAGCGGGACCACAGATACGCAGTATTTT.